The clone carrying this T cell receptor beta chain was seen more than once but under ten times. This CDR3 comprises 15 residues. Germline loops: CDR1 SGHNT, CDR2 YYREEE (reference sequence). Losses at the gene ends were 4 bases for V and 9 bases for J; bases not matched to a gene: 9. This entry comes from a study of blood T cell repertoires in COVID-19. Across the whole study: There were acute and convalescent COVID-19 samples, and they came from the United States, Italy and Spain. T cells, B-cell-depleted T cells, or PBMCs supplied cDNA or gDNA.

In the authors' methods: Estimated nucleated cell counts came from reference gene primer amplification. Profiled with immunoSEQ multiplex PCR; TCRdb holds only in-frame clones, not every one. D and trimming were read from the DNA, whereas the V and J calls and clone size are those reported in that table. The table has around 74,000 clones, over 85% seen once. Sequenced material: peripheral blood. The clonotype comes from a middle-aged man with active COVID-19. This chain links TRBV5-4 with TRBJ2-1, with 11 bases fitting TRBD2. The CDR3 region has the DNA TGTGCCAGCAGCCTGGCACTAGCGGGGGCAGGTGAGCAGTTCTTC. Its protein product is CASSLALAGAGEQFF.